The 3 T cell receptor beta chains below were found in one sample sequenced in a study of T cell repertoires in cytomegalovirus infection. TCRdb reprocessed the reads with MiXCR, giving one entry per CDR3 protein. The sample shows tens of thousands of distinct CDR3 sequences, about 26% of them seen only once. These TCRs' antigens remain unknown. The specimen comprised CD8+ T cells from cultured PBMCs, sampled from culture after CMV antigen stimulation. The receptors stem from a human donor in good health (CMV status not recorded). Some clones in this sample may be carry-over from other donors' samples.

The chain combines TRBV4-1 with TRBJ1-5; no reliable D call. This CDR3 has 15 residues. Between the trimmed V and J ends, which lost 2 bases and 5 bases, there was a span of 13 bases. CDR1 is MGHRA, CDR2 YSYEKL, per germline. CDR3 sequence: CASSQSHAGHQPQHF. The DNA of the CDR3 is TGCGCCAGCAGCCAAAGCCATGCAGGACATCAGCCCCAGCATTTT.

This clonotype was recorded many times. The chain recombines TRBV29-1 with TRBJ2-7; D tentatively fits TRBD1 or TRBD2 (5 bases each). The CDR3 length is 12 residues. The germline V gene encodes CDR1 SQVTM and CDR2 ANQGSEA. With 3 bases removed from V and 9 bases from J, the gap between germline ends came to 15 bases. The CDR3 is CSVEGTAPGQYF. Here the CDR3 DNA reads TGCAGCGTTGAGGGGACCGCCCCAGGGCAGTACTTC.

This clonotype has only a few counts. The J gene is TRBJ1-5, the V gene TRBV7-8; D uncertain. Germline values: CDR1 SGHVS, CDR2 FQNEAQ. Trimming cost V 0 bases and J 0 bases, with 6 bases left between them. The CDR3 length is 15 residues. CDR3 amino acids: CASSLARISNQPQHF. The CDR3 coding sequence is TGTGCCAGCAGCTTAGCTAGAATTAGCAATCAGCCCCAGCATTTT.